This T cell receptor beta chain comes out of a study of blood T cell repertoires in COVID-19. Looking at the study overall: Nucleic acid was either cDNA or gDNA, and it came from T cells, B-cell-depleted T cells, or PBMCs.

Authors' processing steps: Reference gene primer amplification in the assay estimated nucleated cell counts. Assay: immunoSEQ multiplex PCR; the TCRdb copy retains only in-frame clones and omits some. From that table come the V and J calls and clone size; the DNA was used to work out D and trimming. This sample has around 200,000 clones; 85% to 90% occur once, and the top ten carry 9.5% to 12%. Seattle participants joined during active infection and were tracked over time. This CDR3 has 15 amino acids. Germline loops: CDR1 SGDLS, CDR2 YYNGEE. Trimming cost V 0 bases and J 0 bases, with 6 bases left between them.

The rearrangement links TRBV9 to TRBJ1-4; no definite D call. Specimen: peripheral blood. The sequence was obtained from a woman aged 60-75 years with COVID-19, enrolled during active disease. The CDR3 region has the DNA TGTGCCAGCAGCGTAGCTGTCGCAACTAATGAAAAACTGTTTTTT. Protein product: CASSVAVATNEKLFF.